This T cell receptor (beta chain) was sequenced during a study of CD8 T cells in Susac syndrome. The CDR3 runs to 14 residues. Trimming cost V 7 bases and J 8 bases, with 20 bases left between them. Germline lookup yields CDR1 MNHEY and CDR2 SMNVEV (reference sequence). High-throughput TCR beta sequencing covered peripheral CD8+ and CD4+ T cells. The study used treatment-naive patients who had stable or active relapsing-remitting disease as multiple sclerosis controls. While CD8+ and CD4+ T cells were isolated negatively, TEMRA cells were enriched by FACS. RNA was extracted with the RNeasy kit, and a quantity of roughly 0.5 to 1 ug was reverse transcribed using random hexamers. It was immunoSEQ multiplex PCR that amplified TCR beta CDR3 across 54 Vbeta and 13 Jbeta. MiXCR was run by TCRdb on the immunoSEQ multiplex PCR reads, yielding one entry per CDR3 protein. The sample has 160,000 or so distinct CDR3 sequences, 95% seen once.

The receptor was isolated from a human donor with multiple sclerosis. The chain recombines TRBV27 with TRBJ1-2, with D tentatively TRBD1 (6 bases). Source material: CD8+ T cells from PBMCs. The CDR3 spells CASTPGHPSRGYTF. The CDR3 region has the DNA TGTGCCAGCACCCCGGGACACCCGTCTCGGGGCTACACCTTC.